A selection of T cell receptor beta chains follows, all from one sample in a study of cytomegalovirus exposure and HLA in healthy donors. Produced via immunoSEQ multiplex PCR; TCRdb's table is partial and in-frame only. The repertoire holds 140,000 to 150,000 clones, with 80% as singletons. The source material was PBMCs. The receptors stem from a woman in her twenties or thirties in good health and CMV-seronegative. The CDR3 runs from the conserved cysteine through the conserved F or W. Fields, in order: V gene, CDR3 length, J gene, CDR3 protein.

>TRBV12-5|14|TRBJ1-5
CASGLGQGNQPQHF
>TRBV5-1|15|TRBJ1-1
CASSWAVGMNTEAFF
>TRBV6-1|15|TRBJ1-2
CASSEGGQGFYGYTF
>TRBV5-6|14|TRBJ1-3
CASSLAGSGNTIYF
>TRBV7-3|15|TRBJ2-1
CASSLTGLVTNEQFF
>TRBV30|13|TRBJ1-1
CAWGIGRNTEAFF
>TRBV18|17|TRBJ2-3
CASSTRTSGASTDTQYF
>TRBV6-4|16|TRBJ2-1
CASNDQPGQGYNEQFF
>TRBV5-1|14|TRBJ2-3
CASSLGQRTDTQYF
>TRBV19|13|TRBJ1-2
CASSDRDKRGYTF
>TRBV7-9|14|TRBJ2-7
CASSWTESSYEQYF
>TRBV28|16|TRBJ2-3
CASSSRGAGGTDTQYF
>TRBV21-1|16|TRBJ1-5
CASSKGGGESNQPQHF
>TRBV2|15|TRBJ1-5
CASSVIRAGNQPQHF
>TRBV5-6|12|TRBJ2-7
CASSVATYEQYF
>TRBV14|16|TRBJ2-2
CASSQRQGRATGELFF
>TRBV12-5|15|TRBJ1-1
CASGLVGTGPWEAFF
>TRBV7-9|15|TRBJ1-3
CASSSDRGPGNTIYF